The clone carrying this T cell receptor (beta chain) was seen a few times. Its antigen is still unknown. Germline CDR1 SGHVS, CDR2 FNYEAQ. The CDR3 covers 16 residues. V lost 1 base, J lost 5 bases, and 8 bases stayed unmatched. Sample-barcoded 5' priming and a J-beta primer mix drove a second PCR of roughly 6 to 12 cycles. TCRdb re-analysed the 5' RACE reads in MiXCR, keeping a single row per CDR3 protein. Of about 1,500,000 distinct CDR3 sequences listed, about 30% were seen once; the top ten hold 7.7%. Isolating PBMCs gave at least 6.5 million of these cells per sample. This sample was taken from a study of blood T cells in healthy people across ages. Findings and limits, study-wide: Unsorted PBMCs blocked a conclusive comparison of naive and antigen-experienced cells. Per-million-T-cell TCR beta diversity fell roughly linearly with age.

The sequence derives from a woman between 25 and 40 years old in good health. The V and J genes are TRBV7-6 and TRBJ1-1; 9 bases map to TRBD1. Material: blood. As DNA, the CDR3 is TGTGCCAGCAGCTTAGGGGGGACAGGGACTGGAACTGAAGCTTTCTTT. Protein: CASSLGGTGTGTEAFF.